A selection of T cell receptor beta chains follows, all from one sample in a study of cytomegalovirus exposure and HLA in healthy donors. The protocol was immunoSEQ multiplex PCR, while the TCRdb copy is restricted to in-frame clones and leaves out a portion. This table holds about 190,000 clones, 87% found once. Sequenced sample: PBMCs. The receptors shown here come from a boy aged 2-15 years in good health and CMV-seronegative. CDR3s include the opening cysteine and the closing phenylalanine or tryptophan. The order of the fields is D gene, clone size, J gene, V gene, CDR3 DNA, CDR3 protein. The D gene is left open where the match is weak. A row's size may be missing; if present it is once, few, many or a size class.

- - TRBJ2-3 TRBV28 TGTGCCAGCAGACCAGGGGGACTGACAGGTGGGGGCACAGATACGCAGTATTTT CASRPGGLTGGGTDTQYF
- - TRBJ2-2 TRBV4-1 TGCGCCAGCAGCCAAGGTCAATCTAGAAGCGCGAACACCGGGGAGCTGTTTTTT CASSQGQSRSANTGELFF
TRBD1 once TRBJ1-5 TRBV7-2 TGTGCCAGCAGCTCAAGCACCTTAGACAGGGTCGATCAGCCCCAGCATTTT CASSSSTLDRVDQPQHF
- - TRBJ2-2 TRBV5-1 TGCGCCAGCAGCTTGGCAGGTCGGTTAGACCGAACGAACACCGGGGAGCTGTTTTTT CASSLAGRLDRTNTGELFF
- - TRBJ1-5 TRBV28 TGTGCCAGCAGTTTAAGACAGAGGCTTAATCAGCCCCAGCATTTT CASSLRQRLNQPQHF
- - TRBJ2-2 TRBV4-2 TGTGCCAGCAGGGGGGCAAACACCGGGGAGCTGTTTTTT CASRGANTGELFF
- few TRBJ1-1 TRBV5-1 TGCGCCAGCAGCTTGGGTCAGGGTGCCACTGAAGCTTTCTTT CASSLGQGATEAFF
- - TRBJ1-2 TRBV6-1 TGTGCCAGCAGTGAAGGGCGCGGGAACTATGGCTACACCTTC CASSEGRGNYGYTF
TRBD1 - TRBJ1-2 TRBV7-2 TGTGCCAGCACCTTACGATTGGACAGGAACTATGGCTACACCTTC CASTLRLDRNYGYTF
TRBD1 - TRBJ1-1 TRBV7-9 TGTGCCAGCAGCTTACATCAGGGGGTCGGCACTGAAGCTTTCTTT CASSLHQGVGTEAFF